The source of this T cell receptor (beta chain) is a study of Ad26.COV2.S vaccination and SARS-CoV-2 variants. At the level of the study: The COV1001 Ad26.COV2.S trial arm included the donor.

The treatment is: roughly 20 received Ad26.COV2.S at low or high dose, single or two shots; about five received placebo; per-sample allocation not given. Samples were taken on day 63 after the first vaccine or placebo injection. Germline V gene data show CDR1 as MRHNA and CDR2 as SNTAGT. The CDR3 runs 15 residues. J gave up 5 bases and V 8 bases, and 12 bases lay outside the gene matches. The table lists this clone with a count of one. TCRdb's copy holds only in-frame clones and misses some; the assay was immunoSEQ multiplex PCR. The data contain more than 300,000 clones, approximately 80% of them singletons.

The sequence came from a person between 18 and 60 years old who received the Ad26.COV2.S COVID-19 vaccine or a placebo. The chain links TRBV6-4 to TRBJ2-1, with 7 bases that match TRBD2. Specimen: peripheral blood, collected in a trial of Ad26.COV2.S vaccine versus placebo. CDR3 protein: CASGNVRRGNNEQFF. CDR3 bases: TGTGCCAGCGGGAATGTTCGGCGGGGGAACAATGAGCAGTTCTTC.